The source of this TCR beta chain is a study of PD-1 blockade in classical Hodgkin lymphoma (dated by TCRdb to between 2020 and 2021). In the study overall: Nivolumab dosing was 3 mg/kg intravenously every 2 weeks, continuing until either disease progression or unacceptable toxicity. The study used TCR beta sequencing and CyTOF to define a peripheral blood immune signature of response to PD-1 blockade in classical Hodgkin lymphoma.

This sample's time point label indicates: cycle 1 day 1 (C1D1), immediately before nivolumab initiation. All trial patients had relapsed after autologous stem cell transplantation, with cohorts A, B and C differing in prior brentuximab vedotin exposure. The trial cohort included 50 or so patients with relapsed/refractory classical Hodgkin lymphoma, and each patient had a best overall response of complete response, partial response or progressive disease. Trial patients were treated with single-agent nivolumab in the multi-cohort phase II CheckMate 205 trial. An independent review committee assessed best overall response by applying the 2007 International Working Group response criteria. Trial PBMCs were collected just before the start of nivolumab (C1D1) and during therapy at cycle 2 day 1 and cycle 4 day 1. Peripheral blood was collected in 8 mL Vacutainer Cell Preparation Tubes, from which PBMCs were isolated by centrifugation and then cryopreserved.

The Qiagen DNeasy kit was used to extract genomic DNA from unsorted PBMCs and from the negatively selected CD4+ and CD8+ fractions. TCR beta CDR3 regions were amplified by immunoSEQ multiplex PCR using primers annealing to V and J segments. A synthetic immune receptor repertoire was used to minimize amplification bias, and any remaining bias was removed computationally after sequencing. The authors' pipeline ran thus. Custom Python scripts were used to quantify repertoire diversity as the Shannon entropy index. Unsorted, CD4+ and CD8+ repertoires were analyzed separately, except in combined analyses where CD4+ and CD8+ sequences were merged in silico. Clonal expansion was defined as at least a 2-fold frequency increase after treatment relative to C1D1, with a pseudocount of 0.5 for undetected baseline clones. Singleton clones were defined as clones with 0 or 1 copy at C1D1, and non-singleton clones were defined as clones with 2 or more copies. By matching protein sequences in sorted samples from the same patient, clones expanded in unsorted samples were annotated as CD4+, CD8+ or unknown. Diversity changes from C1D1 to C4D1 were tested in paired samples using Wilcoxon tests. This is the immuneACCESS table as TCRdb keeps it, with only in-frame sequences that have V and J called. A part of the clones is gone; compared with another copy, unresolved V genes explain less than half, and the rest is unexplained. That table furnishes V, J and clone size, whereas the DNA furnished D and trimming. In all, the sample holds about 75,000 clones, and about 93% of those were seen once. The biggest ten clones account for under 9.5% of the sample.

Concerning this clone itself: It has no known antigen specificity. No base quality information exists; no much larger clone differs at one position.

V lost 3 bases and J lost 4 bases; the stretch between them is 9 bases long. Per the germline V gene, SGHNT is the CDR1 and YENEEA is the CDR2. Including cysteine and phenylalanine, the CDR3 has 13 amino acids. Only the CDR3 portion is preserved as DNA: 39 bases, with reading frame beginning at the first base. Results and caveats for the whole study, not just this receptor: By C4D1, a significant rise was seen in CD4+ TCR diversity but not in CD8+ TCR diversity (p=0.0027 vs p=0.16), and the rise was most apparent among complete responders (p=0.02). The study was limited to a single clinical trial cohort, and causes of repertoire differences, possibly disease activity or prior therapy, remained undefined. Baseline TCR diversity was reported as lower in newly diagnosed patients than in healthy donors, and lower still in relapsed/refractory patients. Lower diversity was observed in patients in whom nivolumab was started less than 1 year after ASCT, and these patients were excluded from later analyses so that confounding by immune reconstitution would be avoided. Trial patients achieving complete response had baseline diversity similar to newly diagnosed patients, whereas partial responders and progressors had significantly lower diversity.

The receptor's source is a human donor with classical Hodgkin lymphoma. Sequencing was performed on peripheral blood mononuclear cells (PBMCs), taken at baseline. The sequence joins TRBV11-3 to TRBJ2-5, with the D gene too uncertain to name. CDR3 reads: CASSFSGLETQYF. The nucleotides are TGTGCCAGCAGCTTTTCCGGGCTAGAGACCCAGTACTTC.